Included here is one T cell receptor (beta chain) sequence, with context. Its antigen is unknown. These data are taken from a study of CD8+ T cells in alopecia areata. Study in general: Treated patients were given oral tofacitinib, which was dosed at 5 to 10 mg twice daily.

Stated treatment: oral pan-JAK inhibitor, 5-10 mg twice daily. Sequencing templates came from extracted RNA that was reverse transcribed into cDNA. TCRdb's copy holds only in-frame clones and misses some; the assay was immunoSEQ multiplex PCR. The repertoire includes 150,000 to 200,000 clones, around 60% of them detected once, and approximately 15% sits in the top ten. Broader study findings: Scalp sequencing captures resident alphabeta T cells of normal skin too. Baseline CD8+ expansion's link to response remains uncertain, as there was one nonresponder.

The V gene lost 5 bases and the J gene lost 3 bases, with 13 bases spanning the gap. This CDR3 region has 14 residues. Germline values: CDR1 LNHDA, CDR2 SQIVND (reference sequence). This clonotype was sampled from a human donor with alopecia areata. The chain joins TRBV19 to TRBJ1-2; D unclear. Sequencing used CD4+ T cells sorted from blood, obtained at week 24, from a patient treated with tofacitinib. The CDR3 region is CASSPLGDHYGYTF. As DNA, the CDR3 is TGTGCCAGTAGTCCCCTGGGTGATCACTATGGCTACACCTTC.